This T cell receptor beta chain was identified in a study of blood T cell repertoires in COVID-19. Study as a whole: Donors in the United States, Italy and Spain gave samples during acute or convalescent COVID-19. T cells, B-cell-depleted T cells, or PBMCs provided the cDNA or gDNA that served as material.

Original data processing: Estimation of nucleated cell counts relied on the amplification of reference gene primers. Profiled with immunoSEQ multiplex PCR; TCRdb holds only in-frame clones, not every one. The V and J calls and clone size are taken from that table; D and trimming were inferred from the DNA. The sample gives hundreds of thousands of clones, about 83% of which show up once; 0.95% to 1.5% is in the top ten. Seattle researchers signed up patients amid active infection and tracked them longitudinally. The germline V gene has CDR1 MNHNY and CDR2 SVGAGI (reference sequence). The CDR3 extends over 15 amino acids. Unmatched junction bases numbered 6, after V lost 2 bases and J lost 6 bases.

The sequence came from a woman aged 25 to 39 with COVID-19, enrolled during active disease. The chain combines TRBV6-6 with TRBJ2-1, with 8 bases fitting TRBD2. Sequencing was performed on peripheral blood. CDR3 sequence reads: CASSYPTGGFNEQFF. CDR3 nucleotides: TGTGCCAGCAGTTACCCCACGGGGGGGTTCAATGAGCAGTTCTTC.